Sequencing of this T cell receptor (beta chain) was carried out in a study of blood T cells in healthy people across ages. Whole-study results and caveats: Whereas aged donors had fewer naive CD4+ cells, long-lived donors had more of them and higher diversity. Those diversity estimates obtained from one million T cells were thought to be underestimates.

Turning to this clonotype: The antigen remains unidentified.

Next came a second PCR, run for about 6 to 12 cycles, which used a sample-barcoded 5' primer along with a J-beta primer mix. Each cDNA molecule received a tag from a template-switch adaptor that had 12 random nucleotides. At least 2.5 million CDR3-containing paired-end reads were obtained per sample. TCRdb called the 5' RACE reads again in MiXCR, with one record for every CDR3 protein. The sample shows 1,300,000 or so distinct CDR3 sequences, 55% to 75% of them seen only once. This CDR3 comprises 15 residues. Germline CDR1 SGHRS, CDR2 YFSETQ. Trimming took off 0 bases at V and 3 bases at J, with 13 bases between the two ends.

Sequenced input: blood. This sequence joins TRBV5-1 and TRBJ2-7; D unclear. The TCR sequence derives from a man younger than 35 in good health. The CDR3 nucleotides are TGCGCCAGCAGCTTGGAAGGCAGAAGGTTCTACGAGCAGTACTTC. Amino acid sequence: CASSLEGRRFYEQYF.